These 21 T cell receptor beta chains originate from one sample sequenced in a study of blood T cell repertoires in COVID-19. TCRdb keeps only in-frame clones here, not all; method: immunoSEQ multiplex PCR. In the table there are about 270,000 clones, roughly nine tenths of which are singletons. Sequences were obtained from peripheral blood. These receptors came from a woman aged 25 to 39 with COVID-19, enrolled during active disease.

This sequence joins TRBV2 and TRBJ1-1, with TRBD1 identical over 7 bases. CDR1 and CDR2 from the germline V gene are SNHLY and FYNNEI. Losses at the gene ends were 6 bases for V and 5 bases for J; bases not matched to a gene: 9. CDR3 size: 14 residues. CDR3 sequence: CASSHDRVETEAFF. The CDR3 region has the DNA TGTGCCAGCAGCCACGACAGGGTGGAGACTGAAGCTTTCTTT. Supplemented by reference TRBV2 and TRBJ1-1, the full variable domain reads EPEVTQTPSHQVTQMGQEVILRCVPISNHLYFYWYRQILGQKVEFLVSFYNNEISEKSEIFDDQFSVERPDGSNFTLKIRSTKLEDSAMYFCASSHDRVETEAFFGQGTRLTVV.

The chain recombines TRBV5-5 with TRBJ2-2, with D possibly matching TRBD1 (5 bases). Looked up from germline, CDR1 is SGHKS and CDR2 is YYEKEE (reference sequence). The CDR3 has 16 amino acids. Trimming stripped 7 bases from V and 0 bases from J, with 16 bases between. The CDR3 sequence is CASDSVGTSNTGELFF. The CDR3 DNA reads TGTGCCAGCGACAGCGTAGGCACTTCGAACACCGGGGAGCTGTTTTTT.

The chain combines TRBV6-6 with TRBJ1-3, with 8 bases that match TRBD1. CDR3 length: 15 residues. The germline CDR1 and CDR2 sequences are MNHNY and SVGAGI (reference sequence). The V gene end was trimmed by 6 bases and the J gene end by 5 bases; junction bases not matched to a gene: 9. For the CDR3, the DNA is TGTGCCAGCAGCTCACTCGGGACAGGTAGAAACACCATATATTTT. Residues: CASSSLGTGRNTIYF.

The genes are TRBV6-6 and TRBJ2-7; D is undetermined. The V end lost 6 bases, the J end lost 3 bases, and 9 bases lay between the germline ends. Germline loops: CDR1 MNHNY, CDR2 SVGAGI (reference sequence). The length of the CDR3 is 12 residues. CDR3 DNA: TGTGCCAGCAGCCCCACAGACTACGAGCAGTACTTC. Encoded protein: CASSPTDYEQYF.

The CDR3 sequence is CASSYNRGRTDTQYF. CDR3 DNA: TGTGCCAGCAGTTACAACAGGGGTCGCACAGATACGCAGTATTTT. This chain links TRBV6-5 with TRBJ2-3; TRBD1 matches at 7 bases. This CDR3 is built from 15 residues. Per the germline V gene, CDR1 is MNHEY and CDR2 is SVGAGI. V shed 2 bases and J 1 base; nucleotides not matched to a gene: 3.

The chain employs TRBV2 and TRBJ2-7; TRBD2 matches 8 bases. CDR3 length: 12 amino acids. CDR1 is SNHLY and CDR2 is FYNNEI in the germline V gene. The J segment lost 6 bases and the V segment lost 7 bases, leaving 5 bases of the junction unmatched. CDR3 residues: CASTLLAGEQYF. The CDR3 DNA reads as TGTGCCAGCACTCTCCTAGCGGGCGAGCAGTACTTC.

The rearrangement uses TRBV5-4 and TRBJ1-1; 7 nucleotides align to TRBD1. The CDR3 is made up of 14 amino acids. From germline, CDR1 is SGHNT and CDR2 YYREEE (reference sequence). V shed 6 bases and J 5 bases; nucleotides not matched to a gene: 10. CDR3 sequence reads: CASKDRPVGTEAFF. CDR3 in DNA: TGTGCCAGCAAGGACAGGCCCGTAGGGACTGAAGCTTTCTTT.

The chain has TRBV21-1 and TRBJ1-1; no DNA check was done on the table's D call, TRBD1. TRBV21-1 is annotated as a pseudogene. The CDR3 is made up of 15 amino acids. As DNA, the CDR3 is TGTGCCAGCACCTGGACAGGGGGCGGGGACACTGAAGCTTTCTTT. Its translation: CASTWTGGGDTEAFF.

DNA of the CDR3: TGTGCCAGCTCACCGCTGGAACAGACCTCCAATCAGCCCCAGCATTTT. This codes for CASSPLEQTSNQPQHF. The chain is built from TRBV18 and TRBJ1-5; D not certain. In germline, CDR1 is KGHSH, CDR2 LQKENI. The CDR3 is made up of 16 amino acids. Between the trimmed V and J ends, which lost 3 bases and 3 bases, there was a span of 15 bases.

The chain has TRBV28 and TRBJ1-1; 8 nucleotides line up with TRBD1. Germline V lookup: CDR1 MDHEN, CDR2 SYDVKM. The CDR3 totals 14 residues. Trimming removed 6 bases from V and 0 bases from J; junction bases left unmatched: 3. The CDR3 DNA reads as TGTGCCAGCAGACTACAGGGGGTGAACACTGAAGCTTTCTTT. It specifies CASRLQGVNTEAFF.

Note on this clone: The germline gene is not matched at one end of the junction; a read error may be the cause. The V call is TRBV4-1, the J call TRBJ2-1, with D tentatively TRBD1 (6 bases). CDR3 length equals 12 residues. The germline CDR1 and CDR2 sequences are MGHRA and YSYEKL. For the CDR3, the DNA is TGCGGCAGCCGTGGCAGGGGCCATGAGCAGTTCTTC. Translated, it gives CGSRGRGHEQFF.

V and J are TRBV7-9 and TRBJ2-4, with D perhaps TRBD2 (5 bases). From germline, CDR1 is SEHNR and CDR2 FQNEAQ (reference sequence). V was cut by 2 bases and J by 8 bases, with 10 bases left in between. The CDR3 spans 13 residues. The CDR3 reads CASSLSWRDIQYF. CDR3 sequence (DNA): TGTGCCAGCAGCTTAAGCTGGCGGGACATTCAGTACTTC.

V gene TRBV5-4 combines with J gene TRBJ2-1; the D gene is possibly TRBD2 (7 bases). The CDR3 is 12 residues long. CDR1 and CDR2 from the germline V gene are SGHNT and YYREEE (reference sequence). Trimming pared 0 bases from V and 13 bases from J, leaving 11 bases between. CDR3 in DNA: TGTGCCAGCAGCTTGGAGGGGGGGCCACAGTTCTTC. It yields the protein CASSLEGGPQFF.

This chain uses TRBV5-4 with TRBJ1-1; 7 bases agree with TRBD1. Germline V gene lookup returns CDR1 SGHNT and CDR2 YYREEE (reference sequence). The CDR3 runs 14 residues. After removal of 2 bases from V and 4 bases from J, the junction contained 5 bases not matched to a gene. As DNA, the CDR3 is TGTGCCAGCAGCTTCAGGGGGGAGGTCACTGAAGCTTTCTTT. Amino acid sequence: CASSFRGEVTEAFF.

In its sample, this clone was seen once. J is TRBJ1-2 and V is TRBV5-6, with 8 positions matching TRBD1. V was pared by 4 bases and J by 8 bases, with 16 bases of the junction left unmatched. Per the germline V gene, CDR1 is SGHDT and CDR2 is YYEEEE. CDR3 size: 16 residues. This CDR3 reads CASSGPGTGSVNGYTF. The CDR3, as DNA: TGTGCCAGCAGCGGGCCCGGGACAGGAAGTGTGAACGGCTACACCTTC. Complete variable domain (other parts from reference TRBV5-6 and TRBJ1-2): DAGVTQSPTHLIKTRGQQVTLRCSPKSGHDTVSWYQQALGQGPQFIFQYYEEEERQRGNFPDRFSGHQFPNYSSELNVNALLLGDSALYLCASSGPGTGSVNGYTFGSGTRLTVV.

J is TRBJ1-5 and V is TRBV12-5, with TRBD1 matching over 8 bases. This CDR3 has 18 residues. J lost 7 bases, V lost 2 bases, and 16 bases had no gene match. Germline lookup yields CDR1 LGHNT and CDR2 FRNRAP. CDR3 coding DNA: TGTGCTAGTGGTTTGAAGTCGGACAGGGATCCCCTTAAACAGCCCCAGCATTTT. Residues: CASGLKSDRDPLKQPQHF.

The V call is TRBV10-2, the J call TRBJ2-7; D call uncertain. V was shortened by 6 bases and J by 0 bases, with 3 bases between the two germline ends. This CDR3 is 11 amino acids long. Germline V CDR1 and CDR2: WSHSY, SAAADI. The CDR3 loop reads CASSLSYEQYF. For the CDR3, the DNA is TGCGCCAGCAGCCTCTCCTACGAGCAGTACTTC.

The CDR3 sequence is CASSRDSHSTDTQYF. As DNA, the CDR3 is TGCGCCAGCAGCCGGGACTCTCATAGCACAGATACGCAGTATTTT. This chain links TRBV5-1 with TRBJ2-3; possibly TRBD2 for D (6 bases). The germline V gene has CDR1 SGHRS and CDR2 YFSETQ. The length of the CDR3 is 15 residues. Trimming shortened V by 4 bases and J by 0 bases, and 12 bases separated the two germline ends.

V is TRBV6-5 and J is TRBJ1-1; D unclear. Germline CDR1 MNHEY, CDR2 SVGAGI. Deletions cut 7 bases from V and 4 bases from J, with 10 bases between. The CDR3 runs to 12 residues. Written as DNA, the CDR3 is TGTGCCAGCATCGGGGTTAGCACTGAAGCTTTCTTT. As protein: CASIGVSTEAFF.

The CDR3 DNA follows: TGTGCCAGCACGGACGGGACTCCCTCGTCAGATACGCAGTATTTT. Translation: CASTDGTPSSDTQYF. The V gene is TRBV6-5, the J gene TRBJ2-3, with D tentatively TRBD2 (6 bases). The CDR3 spans 15 residues. Germline loops: CDR1 MNHEY, CDR2 SVGAGI. Trimming shortened V by 7 bases and J by 4 bases, and 18 bases separated the two germline ends.

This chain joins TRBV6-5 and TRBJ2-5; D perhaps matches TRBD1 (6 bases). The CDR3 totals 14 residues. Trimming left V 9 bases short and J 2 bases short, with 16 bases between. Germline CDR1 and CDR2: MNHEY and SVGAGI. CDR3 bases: TGTGCCAGTCAAACCGGGACAACACAAGAGACCCAGTACTTC. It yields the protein CASQTGTTQETQYF.